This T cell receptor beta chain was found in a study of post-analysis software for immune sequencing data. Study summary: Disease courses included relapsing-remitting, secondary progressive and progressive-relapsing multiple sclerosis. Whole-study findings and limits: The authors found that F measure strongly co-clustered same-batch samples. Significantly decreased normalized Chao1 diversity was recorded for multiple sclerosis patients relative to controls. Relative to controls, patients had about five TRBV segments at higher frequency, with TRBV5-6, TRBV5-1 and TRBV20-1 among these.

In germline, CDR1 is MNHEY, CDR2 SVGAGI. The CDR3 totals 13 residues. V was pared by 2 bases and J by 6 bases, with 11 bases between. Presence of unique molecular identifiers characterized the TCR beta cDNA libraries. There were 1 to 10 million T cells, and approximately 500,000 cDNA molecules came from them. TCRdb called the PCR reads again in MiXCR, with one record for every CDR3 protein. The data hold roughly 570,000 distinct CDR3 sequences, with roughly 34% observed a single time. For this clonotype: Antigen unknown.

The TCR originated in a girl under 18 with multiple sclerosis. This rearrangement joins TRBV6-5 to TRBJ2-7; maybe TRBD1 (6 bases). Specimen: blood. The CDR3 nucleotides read TGTGCCAGCAGTTACGGACAGACCTGCGAGCAGTACTTC. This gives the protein CASSYGQTCEQYF.